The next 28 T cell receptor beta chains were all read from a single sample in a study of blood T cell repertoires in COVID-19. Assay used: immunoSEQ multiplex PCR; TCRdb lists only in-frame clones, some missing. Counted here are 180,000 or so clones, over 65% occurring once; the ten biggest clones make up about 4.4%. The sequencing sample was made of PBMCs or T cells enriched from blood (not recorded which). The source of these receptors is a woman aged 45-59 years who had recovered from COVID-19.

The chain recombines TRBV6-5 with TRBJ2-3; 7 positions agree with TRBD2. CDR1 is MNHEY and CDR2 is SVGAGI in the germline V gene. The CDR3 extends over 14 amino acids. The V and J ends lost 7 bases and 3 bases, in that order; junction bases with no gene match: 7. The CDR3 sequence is CASTRGDLTDTQYF. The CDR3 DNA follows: TGTGCCAGCACCCGGGGGGACTTGACAGATACGCAGTATTTT.

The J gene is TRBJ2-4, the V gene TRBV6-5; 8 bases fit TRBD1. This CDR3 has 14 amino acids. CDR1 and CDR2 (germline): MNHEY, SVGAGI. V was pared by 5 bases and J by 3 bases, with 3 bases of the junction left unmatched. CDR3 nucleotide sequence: TGTGCCAGCAGTAAGGACAGGGACAAAAACATTCAGTACTTC. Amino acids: CASSKDRDKNIQYF.

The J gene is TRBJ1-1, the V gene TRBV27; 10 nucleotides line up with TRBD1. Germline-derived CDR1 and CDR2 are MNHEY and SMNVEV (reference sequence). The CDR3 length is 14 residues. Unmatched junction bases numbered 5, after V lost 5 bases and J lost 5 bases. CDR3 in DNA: TGTGCCAGCAGTGGGGGACAGGGGCCTACTGAAGCTTTCTTT. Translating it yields CASSGGQGPTEAFF.

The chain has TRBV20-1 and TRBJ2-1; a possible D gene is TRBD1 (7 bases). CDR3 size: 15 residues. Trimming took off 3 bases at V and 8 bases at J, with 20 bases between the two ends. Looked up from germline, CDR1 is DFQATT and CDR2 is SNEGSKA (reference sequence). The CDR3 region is CSASVRRGQRDEQFF. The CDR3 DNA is TGCAGTGCTAGTGTAAGGAGGGGGCAGCGGGATGAGCAGTTCTTC.

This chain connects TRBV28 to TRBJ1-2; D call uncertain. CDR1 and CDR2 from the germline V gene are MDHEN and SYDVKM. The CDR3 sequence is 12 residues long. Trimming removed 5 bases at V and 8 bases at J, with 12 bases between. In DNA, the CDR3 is TGTGCCAGCAGTCTCCCCGGTCGCGGCTACACCTTC. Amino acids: CASSLPGRGYTF.

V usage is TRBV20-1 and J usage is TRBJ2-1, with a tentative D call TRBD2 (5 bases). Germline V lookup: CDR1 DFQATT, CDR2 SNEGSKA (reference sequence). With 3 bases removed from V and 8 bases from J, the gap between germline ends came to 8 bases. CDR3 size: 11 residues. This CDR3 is CSARRVDEQFF. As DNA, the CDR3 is TGCAGTGCTAGGAGGGTAGATGAGCAGTTCTTC.

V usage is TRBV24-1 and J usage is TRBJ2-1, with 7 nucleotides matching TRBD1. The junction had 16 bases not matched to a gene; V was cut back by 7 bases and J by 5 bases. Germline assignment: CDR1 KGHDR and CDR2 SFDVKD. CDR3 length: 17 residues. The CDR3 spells CATSSSPGDSKHNEQFF. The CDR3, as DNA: TGTGCCACCAGCTCCTCCCCAGGGGACAGCAAACACAATGAGCAGTTCTTC.

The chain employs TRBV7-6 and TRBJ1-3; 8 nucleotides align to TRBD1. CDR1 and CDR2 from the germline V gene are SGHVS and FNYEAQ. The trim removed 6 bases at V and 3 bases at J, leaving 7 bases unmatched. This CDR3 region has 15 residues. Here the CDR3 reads CASSLTTGGGNTIYF. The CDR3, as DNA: TGTGCCAGCAGTTTAACCACAGGGGGTGGAAACACCATATATTTT.

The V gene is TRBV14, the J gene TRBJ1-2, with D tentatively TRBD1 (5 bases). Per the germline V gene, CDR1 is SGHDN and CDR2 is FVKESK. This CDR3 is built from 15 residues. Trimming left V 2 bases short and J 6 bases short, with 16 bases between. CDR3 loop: CASSQRLWQGDGYTF. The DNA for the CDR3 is TGTGCCAGCAGCCAACGGCTCTGGCAGGGCGATGGCTACACCTTC. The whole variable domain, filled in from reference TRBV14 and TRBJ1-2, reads EAGVTQFPSHSVIEKGQTVTLRCDPISGHDNLYWYRRVMGKEIKFLLHFVKESKQDESGMPNNRFLAERTGGTYSTLKVQPAELEDSGVYFCASSQRLWQGDGYTFGSGTRLTVV.

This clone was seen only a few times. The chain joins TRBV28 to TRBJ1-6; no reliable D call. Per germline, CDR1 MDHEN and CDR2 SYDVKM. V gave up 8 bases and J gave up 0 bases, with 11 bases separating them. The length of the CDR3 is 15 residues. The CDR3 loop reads CASSLGSSYNSPLHF. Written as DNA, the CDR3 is TGTGCCAGCTCTTTGGGGAGCTCCTATAATTCACCCCTCCACTTT.

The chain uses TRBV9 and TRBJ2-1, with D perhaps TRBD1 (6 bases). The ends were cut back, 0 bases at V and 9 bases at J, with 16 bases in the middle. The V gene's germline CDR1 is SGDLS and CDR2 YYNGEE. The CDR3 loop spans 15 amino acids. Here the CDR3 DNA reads TGTGCCAGCAGCGTAGGGGAGACCAGAGGGGGTGAGCAGTTCTTC. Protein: CASSVGETRGGEQFF.

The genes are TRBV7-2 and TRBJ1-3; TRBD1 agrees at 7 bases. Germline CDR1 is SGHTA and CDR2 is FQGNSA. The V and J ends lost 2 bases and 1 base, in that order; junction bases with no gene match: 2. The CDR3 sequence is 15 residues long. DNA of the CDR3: TGTGCCAGCAGCTTATGGGACAGTTCTGGAAACACCATATATTTT. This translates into CASSLWDSSGNTIYF.

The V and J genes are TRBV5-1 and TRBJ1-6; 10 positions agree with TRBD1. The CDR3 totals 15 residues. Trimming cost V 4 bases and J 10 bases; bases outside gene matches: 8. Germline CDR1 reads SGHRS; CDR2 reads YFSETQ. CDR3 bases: TGCGCCAGCAGCCCCAGTGGGACAGGGGACTCACCCCTCCACTTT. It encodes CASSPSGTGDSPLHF.

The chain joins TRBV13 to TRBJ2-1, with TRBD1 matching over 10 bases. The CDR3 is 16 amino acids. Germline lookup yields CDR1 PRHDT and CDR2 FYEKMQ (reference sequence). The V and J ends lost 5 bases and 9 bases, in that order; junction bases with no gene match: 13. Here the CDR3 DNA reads TGTGCCAGCAGCCGCGAAACGACAGGGGGCGCGAGTGAGCAGTTCTTC. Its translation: CASSRETTGGASEQFF.

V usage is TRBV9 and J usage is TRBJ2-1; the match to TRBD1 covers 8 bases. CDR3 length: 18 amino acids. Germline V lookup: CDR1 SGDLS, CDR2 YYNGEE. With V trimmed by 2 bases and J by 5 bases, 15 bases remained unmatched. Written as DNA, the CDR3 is TGTGCCAGCAGCGTCACCGGGACAGGCCACCGTAAACACAATGAGCAGTTCTTC. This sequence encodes CASSVTGTGHRKHNEQFF.

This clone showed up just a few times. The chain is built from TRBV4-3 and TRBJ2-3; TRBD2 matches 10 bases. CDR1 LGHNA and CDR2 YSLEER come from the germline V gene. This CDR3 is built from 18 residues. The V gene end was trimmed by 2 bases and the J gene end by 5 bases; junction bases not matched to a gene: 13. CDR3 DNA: TGCGCCAGCAGCCAACAAGTTCCCCTAGCGGGAGCTGGAGATACGCAGTATTTT. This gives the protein CASSQQVPLAGAGDTQYF.

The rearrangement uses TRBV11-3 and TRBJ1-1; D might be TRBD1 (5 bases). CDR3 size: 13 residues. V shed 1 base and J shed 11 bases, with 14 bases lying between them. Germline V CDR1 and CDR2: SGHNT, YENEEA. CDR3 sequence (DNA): TGTGCCAGCAGCTTAGGGGAGGGGTTCTCGGCTTTCTTT. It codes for CASSLGEGFSAFF. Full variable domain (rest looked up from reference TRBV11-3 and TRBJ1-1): EAGVVQSPRYKIIEKKQPVAFWCNPISGHNTLYWYLQNLGQGPELLIRYENEEAVDDSQLPKDRFSAERLKGVDSTLKIQPAELGDSAVYLCASSLGEGFSAFFGQGTRLTVV.

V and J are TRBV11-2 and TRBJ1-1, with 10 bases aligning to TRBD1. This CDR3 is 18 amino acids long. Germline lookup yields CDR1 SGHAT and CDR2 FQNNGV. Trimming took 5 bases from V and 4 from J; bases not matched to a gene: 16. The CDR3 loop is CASSRYGTGAVMGTEAFF. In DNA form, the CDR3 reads TGTGCCAGCAGCCGGTACGGGACAGGGGCGGTTATGGGCACTGAAGCTTTCTTT.

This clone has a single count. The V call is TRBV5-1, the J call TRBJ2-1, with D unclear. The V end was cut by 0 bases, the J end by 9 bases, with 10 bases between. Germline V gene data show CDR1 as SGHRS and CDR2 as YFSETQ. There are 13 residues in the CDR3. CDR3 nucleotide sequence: TGCGCCAGCAGCTTGGGTCCCGGCGGTGAGCAGTTCTTC. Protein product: CASSLGPGGEQFF. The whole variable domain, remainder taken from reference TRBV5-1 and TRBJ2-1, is KAGVTQTPRYLIKTRGQQVTLSCSPISGHRSVSWYQQTPGQGLQFLFEYFSETQRNKGNFPGRFSGRQFSNSRSEMNVSTLELGDSALYLCASSLGPGGEQFFGPGTRLTVL.

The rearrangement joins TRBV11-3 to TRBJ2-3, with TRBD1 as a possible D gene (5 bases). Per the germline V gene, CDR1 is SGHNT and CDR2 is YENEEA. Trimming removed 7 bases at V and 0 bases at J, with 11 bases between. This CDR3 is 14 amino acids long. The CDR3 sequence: CASIRAPSTDTQYF. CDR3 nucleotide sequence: TGTGCCAGCATCAGGGCCCCTAGCACAGATACGCAGTATTTT.

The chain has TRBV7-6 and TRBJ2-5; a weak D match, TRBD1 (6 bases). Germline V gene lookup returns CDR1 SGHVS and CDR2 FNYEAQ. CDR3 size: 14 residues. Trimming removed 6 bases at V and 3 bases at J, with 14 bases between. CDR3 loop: CASSPGTNKETQYF. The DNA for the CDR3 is TGTGCCAGCAGTCCCGGGACAAATAAAGAGACCCAGTACTTC.

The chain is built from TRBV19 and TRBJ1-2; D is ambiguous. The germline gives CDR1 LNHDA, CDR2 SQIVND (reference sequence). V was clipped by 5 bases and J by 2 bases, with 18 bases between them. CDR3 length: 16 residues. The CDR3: CASSLSAVGANYGYTF. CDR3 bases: TGTGCCAGTAGTCTCTCGGCCGTTGGAGCCAACTATGGCTACACCTTC.

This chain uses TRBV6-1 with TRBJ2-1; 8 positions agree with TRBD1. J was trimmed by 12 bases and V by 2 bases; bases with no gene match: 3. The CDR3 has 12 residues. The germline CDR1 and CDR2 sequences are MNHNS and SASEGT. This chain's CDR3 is CASSESGGMQFF. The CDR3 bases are TGTGCCAGCAGTGAATCAGGGGGCATGCAGTTCTTC.

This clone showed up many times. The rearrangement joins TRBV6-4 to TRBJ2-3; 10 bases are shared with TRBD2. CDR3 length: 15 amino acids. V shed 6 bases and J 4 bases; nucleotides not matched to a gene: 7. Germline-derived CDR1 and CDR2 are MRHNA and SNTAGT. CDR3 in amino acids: CASSGEGLASDTQYF. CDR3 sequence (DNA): TGTGCCAGCAGCGGAGAGGGACTAGCGTCAGATACGCAGTATTTT.

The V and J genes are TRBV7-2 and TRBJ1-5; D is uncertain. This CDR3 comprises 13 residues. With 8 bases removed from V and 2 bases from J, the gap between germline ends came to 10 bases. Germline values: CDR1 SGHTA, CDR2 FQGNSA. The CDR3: CASGGRGNQPQHF. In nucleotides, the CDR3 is TGTGCCAGCGGAGGGAGGGGCAATCAGCCCCAGCATTTT. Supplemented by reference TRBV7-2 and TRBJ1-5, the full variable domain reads GAGVSQSPSNKVTEKGKDVELRCDPISGHTALYWYRQSLGQGLEFLIYFQGNSAPDKSGLPSDRFSAERTGGSVSTLTIQRTQQEDSAVYLCASGGRGNQPQHFGDGTRLSIL.

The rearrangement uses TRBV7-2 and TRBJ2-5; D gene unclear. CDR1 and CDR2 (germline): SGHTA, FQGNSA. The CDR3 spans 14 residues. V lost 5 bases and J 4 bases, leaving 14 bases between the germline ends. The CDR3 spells CASSPVWSRETQYF. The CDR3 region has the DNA TGTGCCAGCAGCCCGGTATGGAGCAGAGAGACCCAGTACTTC.

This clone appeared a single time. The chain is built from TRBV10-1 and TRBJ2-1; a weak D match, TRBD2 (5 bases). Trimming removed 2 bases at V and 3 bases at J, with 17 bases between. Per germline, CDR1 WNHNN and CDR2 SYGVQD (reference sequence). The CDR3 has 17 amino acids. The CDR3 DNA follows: TGCGCCAGCAGTGAGGAGGAAATCGGGATAAACTACAATGAGCAGTTCTTC. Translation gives CASSEEEIGINYNEQFF.

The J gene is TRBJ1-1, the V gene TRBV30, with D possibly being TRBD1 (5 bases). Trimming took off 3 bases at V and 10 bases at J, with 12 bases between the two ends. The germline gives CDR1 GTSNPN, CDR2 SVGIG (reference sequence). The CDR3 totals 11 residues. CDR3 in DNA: TGTGCCTGGAGACACACCGGGGGAGCTTTCTTT. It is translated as CAWRHTGGAFF.